One sample yielded the 32 T cell receptor beta chains listed below, sequenced in a study of CD8+CD57+ T cells in acquired aplastic anemia. Genomic DNA, serving as template, underwent TCR beta VDJ and CDR3 profiling. TCRdb reprocessed the reads via MiXCR and lists one record per CDR3 protein. This sample has under 200,000 distinct CDR3 sequences; about two thirds occur once, and the top ten carry about 50%. Individuals selected for sequencing had exhibited CD8+CD57+ cell expansion on flow cytometry. Material for sequencing was sorted CD4+, CD8+, or CD8+CD57+ T cells (not recorded which) from PBMCs. These receptors were taken from a human donor with aplastic anemia.

The V and J genes are TRBV6-5 and TRBJ1-2, with unresolved D. In germline, CDR1 is MNHEY, CDR2 SVGAGI. The CDR3 length is 15 residues. The ends were cut back, 2 bases at V and 2 bases at J, with 12 bases in the middle. CDR3: CASSYGEGSNYGYTF. CDR3 coding DNA: TGTGCCAGCAGTTACGGGGAAGGCAGCAACTATGGCTACACCTTC.

This chain uses TRBV20-1 with TRBJ2-7; the match to TRBD1 covers 8 bases. Germline CDR1 and CDR2: DFQATT and SNEGSKA (reference sequence). This CDR3 comprises 15 residues. After removal of 5 bases from V and 6 bases from J, the junction contained 15 bases not matched to a gene. The CDR3 sequence: CSAWGLDRAGREQYF. CDR3 bases: TGCAGTGCTTGGGGCCTGGACAGGGCTGGCCGCGAGCAGTACTTC.

The CDR3 DNA sequence: TGCAGTGCTAGTTCTATGAGACTAGCGGTTGAGCAGTTCTTC. Translating it yields CSASSMRLAVEQFF. V gene TRBV20-1 combines with J gene TRBJ2-1; 9 positions agree with TRBD2. CDR1 is DFQATT and CDR2 is SNEGSKA in the germline V gene (reference sequence). The V gene end was trimmed by 3 bases and the J gene end by 9 bases; junction bases not matched to a gene: 9. The CDR3 has 14 residues.

The chain employs TRBV20-1 and TRBJ1-2; 7 bases fit TRBD1. There are 13 residues in the CDR3. Germline CDR1 DFQATT, CDR2 SNEGSKA (reference sequence). With V trimmed by 6 bases and J by 8 bases, 12 bases remained unmatched. CDR3 coding DNA: TGCAGTGCCCATTTACAGGGGAAGGCGGGCTACACCTTC. Protein: CSAHLQGKAGYTF.

This sequence joins TRBV20-1 and TRBJ2-7; D gene uncertain. Germline CDR1 DFQATT, CDR2 SNEGSKA (reference sequence). With 3 bases removed from V and 1 base from J, the gap between germline ends came to 16 bases. This CDR3 contains 15 residues. Written as DNA, the CDR3 is TGCAGTGCTAGCTCCGGTTTGATGCGGTCCTACGAGCAGTACTTC. It is translated as CSASSGLMRSYEQYF.

The genes are TRBV9 and TRBJ2-5, with 7 bases matching TRBD1. From germline, CDR1 is SGDLS and CDR2 YYNGEE. V shed 3 bases and J 5 bases; nucleotides not matched to a gene: 10. The CDR3 has 15 residues. The CDR3 region is CASSAATGLGETQYF. CDR3 DNA sequence: TGTGCCAGCAGCGCCGCGACAGGGCTAGGGGAGACCCAGTACTTC.

The V gene is TRBV20-1, the J gene TRBJ2-1, with a possible D match to TRBD2 (6 bases). V lost 5 bases to trimming and J lost 9 bases, with 20 bases between them. This CDR3 contains 14 residues. CDR1 and CDR2 (germline): DFQATT, SNEGSKA (reference sequence). Here the CDR3 DNA reads TGCAGTGCTGTACGGACGGGTGGGGGGAGTGAGCAGTTCTTC. Protein product: CSAVRTGGGSEQFF.

V is TRBV6-1 and J is TRBJ1-1, with TRBD1 as a possible D gene (6 bases). The germline V gene encodes CDR1 MNHNS and CDR2 SASEGT. V lost 8 bases to trimming and J lost 1 base, with 11 bases between them. The CDR3 consists of 13 residues. The CDR3, as DNA: TGTGCCAGCCTAGGACAGACGAACACTGAAGCTTTCTTT. Translation gives CASLGQTNTEAFF.

The CDR3 DNA is TGCAGTGCCCTGCCGGGGTTAGCGGGAGGTTACGAGCAGTACTTC. Its translation is CSALPGLAGGYEQYF. J is TRBJ2-7 and V is TRBV20-1, with 10 bases aligning to TRBD2. CDR1 DFQATT and CDR2 SNEGSKA come from the germline V gene (reference sequence). The V and J ends lost 6 bases and 4 bases, in that order; junction bases with no gene match: 12. The CDR3 has 15 residues.

The chain joins TRBV2 to TRBJ2-1; maybe TRBD2 (6 bases). Trimming removed 8 bases at V and 10 bases at J, with 12 bases between. The germline V gene encodes CDR1 SNHLY and CDR2 FYNNEI. This CDR3 contains 11 residues. This CDR3 reads CASGTGAEQFF. The CDR3 DNA reads as TGTGCCAGCGGGACGGGAGCGGAGCAGTTCTTC.

This clonotype showed up just a few times. The V and J genes are TRBV15 and TRBJ2-5; D is perhaps TRBD2 (7 bases). Germline V gene data show CDR1 as LNHNV and CDR2 as YYDKDF (reference sequence). The V and J ends lost 1 base and 1 base respectively, with 16 bases between them. CDR3 length equals 17 residues. The CDR3 protein is CATSRGGGRWIQETQYF. As DNA, the CDR3 is TGTGCCACCAGCAGAGGGGGGGGCAGGTGGATCCAAGAGACCCAGTACTTC.

Notes on this clonotype: Germline is not matched at one junction end, which may reflect a read error. V and J are TRBV7-2 and TRBJ1-5; 8 nucleotides line up with TRBD1. This CDR3 has 16 amino acids. Germline V CDR1 and CDR2: SGHTA, FQGNSA. The CDR3 sequence is CASSLGSGGGYQPQDF. The DNA of the CDR3 is TGTGCCAGCAGCTTAGGGTCAGGGGGCGGGTATCAGCCCCAGGATTTT.

The table lists this clonotype with a count of one. The rearrangement links TRBV15 to TRBJ2-5; possibly TRBD2 for D (7 bases). The V and J ends lost 0 bases and 4 bases respectively, with 12 bases between them. Per the germline V gene, CDR1 is LNHNV and CDR2 is YYDKDF (reference sequence). CDR3 length equals 15 residues. CDR3 region: CATSRDSGGSETQYF. DNA for the CDR3: TGTGCCACCAGCAGAGATTCGGGGGGCTCAGAGACCCAGTACTTC.

This clonotype came up many times. V usage is TRBV7-3 and J usage is TRBJ2-2; perhaps TRBD1 as D (5 bases). Germline V lookup: CDR1 SGHTA, CDR2 FQGTGA. V was shortened by 5 bases and J by 13 bases, with 14 bases between the two germline ends. The CDR3 is made up of 12 amino acids. The CDR3 here is CASSQGREGLFF. The CDR3 DNA sequence: TGTGCCAGCAGCCAAGGCAGGGAAGGGCTGTTTTTT.

This chain connects TRBV24-1 to TRBJ2-1; 10 bases map to TRBD2. This CDR3 is built from 16 residues. The trim removed 5 bases at V and 4 bases at J, leaving 7 bases unmatched. The germline V gene encodes CDR1 KGHDR and CDR2 SFDVKD. The CDR3 DNA reads as TGTGCCACCAGTGGTCTTGGGACTAGCGAGTACAATGAGCAGTTCTTC. Amino acids: CATSGLGTSEYNEQFF.

This chain joins TRBV4-1 and TRBJ2-5; D tentatively reads TRBD1 or TRBD2 (6 bases each). This CDR3 has 15 amino acids. Germline assignment: CDR1 MGHRA and CDR2 YSYEKL. The V and J ends lost 0 bases and 5 bases respectively, with 13 bases between them. The CDR3 region is CASSQDPGAEETQYF. The CDR3 DNA is TGCGCCAGCAGCCAAGATCCGGGGGCAGAGGAGACCCAGTACTTC.

V usage is TRBV11-2 and J usage is TRBJ1-6; D unresolved. This CDR3 comprises 12 residues. V lost 5 bases and J lost 9, with 8 bases in between. Germline V gene data show CDR1 as SGHAT and CDR2 as FQNNGV. The CDR3 is CASSRGSSPLHF. The CDR3 DNA is TGTGCCAGCAGCCGGGGTTCTTCACCCCTCCACTTT.

The CDR3 DNA is TGTGCCAGTACCTCCGGGGCTAGTAATCAGCCCCAGCATTTT. It encodes CASTSGASNQPQHF. The chain is built from TRBV19 and TRBJ1-5; weak D call: TRBD1 (5 bases). V was pared by 7 bases and J by 4 bases, with 14 bases between. Germline lookup yields CDR1 LNHDA and CDR2 SQIVND (reference sequence). The CDR3 consists of 14 residues.

V gene TRBV7-8 combines with J gene TRBJ2-7; D call uncertain. The ends were cut back, 2 bases at V and 5 bases at J, with 7 bases in the middle. This CDR3 has 12 amino acids. Germline assignment: CDR1 SGHVS and CDR2 FQNEAQ. CDR3 region: CASSLRLDEQYF. The DNA for the CDR3 is TGTGCCAGCAGCTTACGGTTGGACGAGCAGTACTTC. The full variable domain, in which reference TRBV7-8 and TRBJ2-7 provide the parts outside the CDR3, is GAGVSQSPRYKVAKRGQDVALRCDPISGHVSLFWYQQALGQGPEFLTYFQNEAQLDKSGLPSDRFFAERPEGSVSTLKIQRTQQEDSAVYLCASSLRLDEQYFGPGTRLTVT.

This rearrangement joins TRBV20-1 to TRBJ2-7, with D possibly matching TRBD2 (5 bases). The CDR3 contains 11 residues. The V end lost 3 bases, the J end lost 4 bases, and 7 bases lay between the germline ends. Germline assignment: CDR1 DFQATT and CDR2 SNEGSKA (reference sequence). The CDR3 coding sequence is TGCAGTGCTAGCGGGATATACGAGCAGTACTTC. Translated, it gives CSASGIYEQYF.

A remark on this clonotype: No conserved phenylalanine or tryptophan is present at the end of the CDR3, so a read error is the likely explanation. The limits of the CDR3 on the DNA are not certain, so only TCRdb's listed CDR3 is given. The chain employs TRBV7-3 and TRBJ2-7; TRBD2, the table's D call, was not compared with the DNA. Inclusive of both ends, the CDR3 amounts to 10 amino acids. In germline, CDR1 is SGHTA, CDR2 FQGTGA. The CDR3 spells CASSSPGLAG.

The chain uses TRBV29-1 and TRBJ1-1; D is ambiguous. The CDR3 runs to 11 residues. Germline assignment: CDR1 SQVTM and CDR2 ANQGSEA. V dropped 7 bases and J dropped 7 bases, with 13 bases sitting between them. CDR3 protein: CSGLRADEAFF. The CDR3 DNA follows: TGCAGCGGTCTACGGGCCGATGAAGCTTTCTTT.

The chain has TRBV7-2 and TRBJ2-1; D not resolved. Trimming removed 5 bases at V and 3 bases at J, with 11 bases between. There are 14 residues in the CDR3. Per the germline V gene, CDR1 is SGHTA and CDR2 is FQGNSA. CDR3 protein: CASSESGYYNEQFF. The CDR3, as DNA: TGTGCCAGCAGCGAAAGTGGGTACTACAATGAGCAGTTCTTC.

V and J are TRBV14 and TRBJ2-7; a weak D match, TRBD2 (5 bases). Deletions cut 4 bases from V and 7 bases from J, with 14 bases between. Germline CDR1 is SGHDN and CDR2 is FVKESK. CDR3 length: 13 amino acids. The CDR3 DNA reads as TGTGCCAGCAGCCCATTCTCAACGGGAGAGCAGTACTTC. It specifies CASSPFSTGEQYF.

In this sample, this clonotype turned up a few times. J is TRBJ2-5 and V is TRBV25-1; no definite D call. V lost 3 bases and J lost 2, with 13 bases in between. Germline CDR1 MGHDK, CDR2 SYGVNS. This CDR3 is built from 15 residues. CDR3 coding DNA: TGTGCCAGCAGTGATTCAGTAACTGTACAAGAGACCCAGTACTTC. As protein: CASSDSVTVQETQYF.

CDR3 in DNA: TGCAGTGCTAGAGGCAGGGAGTATCAGCCCCAGCATTTT. It is translated as CSARGREYQPQHF. The chain recombines TRBV20-1 with TRBJ1-5; D is possibly TRBD1 (5 bases). Trimming took off 1 base at V and 5 bases at J, with 9 bases between the two ends. Germline CDR1 reads DFQATT; CDR2 reads SNEGSKA (reference sequence). CDR3 size: 13 residues.

The V gene is TRBV14, the J gene TRBJ2-7; D ambiguous. This CDR3 has 11 residues. Germline V gene lookup returns CDR1 SGHDN and CDR2 FVKESK. V lost 8 bases and J lost 3, with 8 bases in between. The CDR3: CASANGYEQYF. The CDR3 DNA follows: TGTGCCAGCGCGAATGGCTACGAGCAGTACTTC.

This clonotype was seen at least ten times. This sequence joins TRBV28 and TRBJ2-7, with 11 bases that match TRBD2. Germline values: CDR1 MDHEN, CDR2 SYDVKM. This CDR3 region has 16 residues. J lost 2 bases, V lost 2 bases, and 5 bases had no gene match. In DNA, the CDR3 is TGTGCCAGCAGTTTAAGCCTAGCGGGAGGAACCTACGAGCAGTACTTC. It encodes CASSLSLAGGTYEQYF.

The chain is built from TRBV24-1 and TRBJ2-1; TRBD1 might be the D (6 bases). The germline V gene has CDR1 KGHDR and CDR2 SFDVKD. CDR3 length equals 15 residues. With 3 bases removed from V and 7 bases from J, the gap between germline ends came to 15 bases. Written as DNA, the CDR3 is TGTGCCACCAGTGATCGAACAGGGTATACGAATGAGCAGTTCTTC. Its protein product is CATSDRTGYTNEQFF.

The table lists this clonotype with a few counts. This rearrangement joins TRBV5-5 to TRBJ1-1; the D is unclear. This CDR3 comprises 13 residues. The germline gives CDR1 SGHKS, CDR2 YYEKEE (reference sequence). V was pared by 0 bases and J by 1 base, with 4 bases between. The CDR3 here is CASSLEGNTEAFF. The DNA of the CDR3 is TGTGCCAGCAGCTTGGAGGGGAACACTGAAGCTTTCTTT.

This chain joins TRBV19 and TRBJ2-7; 7 nucleotides line up with TRBD1. CDR3 length: 13 residues. The V gene's germline CDR1 is LNHDA and CDR2 SQIVND (reference sequence). The V gene end was trimmed by 4 bases and the J gene end by 5 bases; junction bases not matched to a gene: 5. CDR3 sequence (DNA): TGTGCCAGTAGTAGACAGGGTAATCACGAGCAGTACTTC. Its translation: CASSRQGNHEQYF.

The chain is built from TRBV19 and TRBJ1-5; the D gene is possibly TRBD1 (6 bases). The CDR3 spans 16 residues. V gave up 0 bases and J gave up 4 bases, with 13 bases separating them. CDR1 is LNHDA and CDR2 is SQIVND in the germline V gene (reference sequence). CDR3 DNA sequence: TGTGCCAGTAGTATAGATCGGGGGCAGTCTAATCAGCCCCAGCATTTT. The encoded protein is CASSIDRGQSNQPQHF.